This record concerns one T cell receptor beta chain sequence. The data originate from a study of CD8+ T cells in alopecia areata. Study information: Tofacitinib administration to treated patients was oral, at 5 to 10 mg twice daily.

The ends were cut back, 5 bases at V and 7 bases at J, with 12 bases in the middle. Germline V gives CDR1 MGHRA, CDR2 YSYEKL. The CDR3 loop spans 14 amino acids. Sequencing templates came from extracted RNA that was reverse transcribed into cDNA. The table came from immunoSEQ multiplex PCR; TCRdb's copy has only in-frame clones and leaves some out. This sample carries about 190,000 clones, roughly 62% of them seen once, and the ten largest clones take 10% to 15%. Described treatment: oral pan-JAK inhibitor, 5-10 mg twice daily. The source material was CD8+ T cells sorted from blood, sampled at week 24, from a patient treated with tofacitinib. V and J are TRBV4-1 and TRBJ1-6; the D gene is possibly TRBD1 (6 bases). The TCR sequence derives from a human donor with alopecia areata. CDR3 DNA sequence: TGCGCCAGCAGCTTGACAGGTTGGAATTCACCCCTCCACTTT. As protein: CASSLTGWNSPLHF.